This TCR beta chain was sequenced in a study of blood T cell repertoires in COVID-19. V shed 1 base, J shed 4 bases, and the junction held 1 base outside the gene matches. CDR1 MNHNS and CDR2 SASEGT come from the germline V gene. This CDR3 has 15 residues. Participants were aged roughly 18 to 90 years, lived in about 26 US areas, and enrolled virtually. Cohort placement rested on clinical history that participants reported themselves. Details on this clone: This may arise from a read error, as a much more abundant clone is one base away.

In the study's own analysis: Nucleated cell number was recorded as an estimate derived from reference gene primer amplification. Data came from immunoSEQ multiplex PCR; TCRdb stores just in-frame clones and leaves some out. V and J calls and clone size are copied from that table; D and trimming were computed from the DNA. The sample lists over 200,000 clones, 85% occurring once. J is TRBJ2-2 and V is TRBV6-1; 9 bases are shared with TRBD2. This clonotype was sampled from a man in his forties or fifties who had recovered from COVID-19. The sequencing input was PBMCs or T cells enriched from blood (not recorded which). The CDR3 here is CASSEVAGATGELFF. CDR3 DNA: TGTGCCAGCAGTGAAGTAGCGGGAGCCACCGGGGAGCTGTTTTTT.